This T cell receptor beta chain stems from a study of follicular helper T cells after annual influenza vaccination. TCRB was sequenced at Survey level resolution. Libraries were prepared by immunoSEQ multiplex PCR; TCRdb keeps only in-frame clonotypes and omits some of them. The top ten clones hold around 4.5% of a sample with 1,500 to 2,000 clones, 84% of them seen once. This CDR3 comprises 14 residues. The trim removed 4 bases at V and 1 base at J, leaving 4 bases unmatched. In germline, CDR1 is SGHRS, CDR2 YFSETQ. Stated time point: 2015-2016 season, pre-vaccination. The clonotype originates from an adult who received the influenza vaccine. The chain combines TRBV5-1 with TRBJ2-5; 7 bases are shared with TRBD1. The source material was CXCR5+ CD38- circulating T follicular helper cells from blood, sampled on the day of influenza vaccination. Regarding subset: circulating Tfh, non-naive CD4+CXCR5+PD-1+ (ICOS+CD38+ or ICOS-CD38-). The CDR3 here is CASSPGQVQETQYF. DNA of the CDR3: TGCGCCAGCAGCCCCGGACAGGTCCAAGAGACCCAGTACTTC.